The source of this T cell receptor beta chain is a study of T cell responses to AZD1222 COVID-19 vaccine. Produced via immunoSEQ multiplex PCR; TCRdb's table is partial and in-frame only. Of about 98,000 clones detected, 84% appear once; the ten largest clones hold 15% to 20%. General study findings and limits: Sampled repertoires all dated from after the peak T cell response. Females outnumbered males among donors, who were mostly white British; clonal diversity was possibly underestimated. Regions 160-218 and 743-854 dominated among vaccine-associated CD4 TCRs spanning spike. Unmutated variant regions are reportedly targeted by nearly half of spike-specific TCRs.

Turning to this clone: The antigen is unknown.

V lost 2 bases, J lost 0 bases, and 11 bases lay in between. CDR3 length: 16 residues. Germline assignment: CDR1 SGHTA and CDR2 FQGNSA. The sequence was collected from an adult in good health. The chain has TRBV7-2 and TRBJ1-3; D gene ambiguous. This specimen was peripheral blood, taken on day 0 of AZD1222 vaccination. The CDR3: CASSLSRMVSGNTIYF. The CDR3 DNA sequence: TGTGCCAGCAGCTTAAGCCGGATGGTCTCTGGAAACACCATATATTTT.